One sample yielded the 17 T cell receptor beta chains listed below, sequenced in a study of T cell repertoires in aging, cancer and after chemotherapy. Peripheral blood genomic DNA, not sorted cells or RNA, was the template. Rearranged V-D-J TRB sequences were amplified with a mixed TRB-A/B primer pool. One entry per CDR3 protein results from TCRdb running MiXCR on the multiplex PCR reads. The data show 13,000 or so distinct CDR3 sequences, less than 30% seen once. The material sequenced was blood. The receptors shown here come from a human donor in good health.

The chain uses TRBV7-9 and TRBJ1-2; TRBD1 agrees at 10 bases. The CDR3 sequence is 16 residues long. Germline assignment: CDR1 SEHNR and CDR2 FQNEAQ (reference sequence). V trimming: 4 bases; J trimming: 4 bases; junction bases outside the gene matches: 9. The CDR3 bases are TGTGCCAGCAGCTCAATTTCGGACAGGGGGGTCTATGGCTACACCTTC. It yields the protein CASSSISDRGVYGYTF.

This chain connects TRBV10-3 to TRBJ2-3; D not resolved. The CDR3 has 13 amino acids. V lost 7 bases and J 6 bases, leaving 14 bases between the germline ends. The germline V gene has CDR1 ENHRY and CDR2 SYGVKD. For the CDR3, the DNA is TGTGCCATCACCCCACACCCTCCGGATACGCAGTATTTT. This translates into CAITPHPPDTQYF.

This clonotype appeared a few times. The V and J genes are TRBV4-2 and TRBJ2-7, with a possible D match to TRBD2 (5 bases). This CDR3 is 14 amino acids long. V lost 3 bases and J lost 4, with 13 bases in between. CDR1 LGHNA and CDR2 YNFKEQ come from the germline V gene. The CDR3 DNA follows: TGTGCCAGCAGCCACAGCATGGAGGTGTACGAGCAGTACTTC. It is translated as CASSHSMEVYEQYF.

The rearrangement uses TRBV5-6 and TRBJ1-2; D unclear. V was shortened by 4 bases and J by 5 bases, with 15 bases between the two germline ends. CDR1 is SGHDT, CDR2 YYEEEE, per germline. The CDR3 runs 14 residues. CDR3 sequence (DNA): TGTGCCAGCAGCCCTTACTACCTACCTTATGGCTACACCTTC. This codes for CASSPYYLPYGYTF.

This clonotype was recorded a few times. V usage is TRBV20-1 and J usage is TRBJ2-1, with D unclear. V lost 0 bases to trimming and J lost 2 bases, with 11 bases between them. CDR1 and CDR2 from the germline V gene are DFQATT and SNEGSKA (reference sequence). There are 15 residues in the CDR3. This CDR3 is CSARDLLAPYNEQFF. The CDR3 DNA is TGCAGTGCTAGAGATCTACTGGCGCCCTACAATGAGCAGTTCTTC.

The gene calls are TRBV20-1 and TRBJ1-2, with D possibly being TRBD1 (5 bases). Germline assignment: CDR1 DFQATT and CDR2 SNEGSKA (reference sequence). The germline V and J ends were trimmed by 3 bases and 4 bases, with 12 bases remaining between them. The CDR3 runs to 13 residues. The DNA of the CDR3 is TGCAGTGCTAGCTGGGGCGCCGGCTATGGCTACACCTTC. This encodes CSASWGAGYGYTF.

The CDR3 DNA follows: TGTGCCATCCAGGGGGGTCCTCCAATCGATACGCAGTATTTT. As protein: CAIQGGPPIDTQYF. This rearrangement joins TRBV10-3 to TRBJ2-3; D is perhaps TRBD1 (7 bases). The CDR3 is 14 amino acids. Deletions cut 8 bases from V and 6 bases from J, with 18 bases between. Looked up from germline, CDR1 is ENHRY and CDR2 is SYGVKD.

The rearrangement joins TRBV7-2 to TRBJ1-2, with D maybe TRBD1 (6 bases). CDR1 and CDR2 (germline): SGHTA, FQGNSA. V lost 5 bases and J lost 10, with 23 bases in between. The CDR3 runs to 15 residues. CDR3 nucleotide sequence: TGTGCCAGCAGCCATATCCAAGGGGGGCAAGAGGACTACACCTTC. Its protein product is CASSHIQGGQEDYTF.

This sequence joins TRBV7-2 and TRBJ1-2; tentatively, D is TRBD1 (6 bases). The CDR3 extends over 14 amino acids. Germline CDR1 SGHTA, CDR2 FQGNSA. V lost 1 base and J lost 7, with 13 bases in between. CDR3 in amino acids: CASSLEQGLGGYTF. CDR3 in DNA: TGTGCCAGCAGCTTAGAACAGGGTTTGGGTGGCTACACCTTC.

This clonotype was observed a few times. The chain couples TRBV7-9 to TRBJ1-1, with D perhaps matching TRBD1 (6 bases). This CDR3 is built from 13 residues. Germline CDR1 reads SEHNR; CDR2 reads FQNEAQ (reference sequence). V was trimmed by 3 bases and J by 3 bases, leaving 8 bases between them. CDR3 coding DNA: TGTGCCAGCAGCTTGGACAGATACACTGAAGCTTTCTTT. This codes for CASSLDRYTEAFF. The entire variable domain, with the rest obtained from reference TRBV7-9 and TRBJ1-1, is as follows: DTGVSQNPRHKITKRGQNVTFRCDPISEHNRLYWYRQTLGQGPEFLTYFQNEAQLEKSRLLSDRFSAERPKGSFSTLEIQRTEQGDSAMYLCASSLDRYTEAFFGQGTRLTVV.

This clonotype was observed many times. The rearrangement joins TRBV6-5 to TRBJ1-4, with TRBD1 identical over 7 bases. V was pared by 0 bases and J by 8 bases, with 6 bases of the junction left unmatched. The CDR3 spans 15 residues. Germline V gene data show CDR1 as MNHEY and CDR2 as SVGAGI. The CDR3 spells CASSYSTGTGEKLFF. CDR3 coding DNA: TGTGCCAGCAGTTACTCGACAGGGACTGGCGAAAAACTGTTTTTT.

V and J are TRBV7-9 and TRBJ1-2, with D possibly TRBD1 on 6 matching bases. This CDR3 has 14 amino acids. From germline, CDR1 is SEHNR and CDR2 FQNEAQ (reference sequence). The V end was cut by 5 bases, the J end by 0 bases, with 10 bases between. CDR3 sequence: CASSRGHSNYGYTF. The CDR3, as DNA: TGTGCCAGCAGCAGGGGACATTCTAACTATGGCTACACCTTC.

There are a few counts of this clonotype. The chain employs TRBV7-3 and TRBJ2-5, with D uncertain. Trimming cost V 3 bases and J 5 bases, with 10 bases left between them. Germline CDR1 and CDR2: SGHTA and FQGTGA. The CDR3 consists of 13 residues. The CDR3, as DNA: TGTGCCAGCAGCTTTGGGCATTTGGAGACCCAGTACTTC. The encoded protein is CASSFGHLETQYF.

This clonotype was seen a handful of times. V is TRBV11-2 and J is TRBJ1-2; D is ambiguous. The length of the CDR3 is 13 residues. Germline values: CDR1 SGHAT, CDR2 FQNNGV. V was clipped by 5 bases and J by 7 bases, with 14 bases between them. CDR3 region: CASSALPYGGYTF. In DNA, the CDR3 is TGTGCCAGCAGCGCACTACCTTATGGTGGCTACACCTTC.

This chain's CDR3 is CASSPWGMDSPLHF. The CDR3 DNA reads TGTGCCAGCTCACCGTGGGGGATGGATTCACCCCTCCACTTT. The chain combines TRBV18 with TRBJ1-6; a possible D gene is TRBD1 (5 bases). The V end was cut by 3 bases, the J end by 8 bases, with 11 bases between. From germline, CDR1 is KGHSH and CDR2 LQKENI. The CDR3 covers 14 residues.

J is TRBJ1-1 and V is TRBV27; D is unclear. This CDR3 has 13 amino acids. V lost 1 base, J lost 3 bases, and 6 bases lay in between. Germline V lookup: CDR1 MNHEY, CDR2 SMNVEV (reference sequence). DNA of the CDR3: TGTGCCAGCAGTTTATTTTGGGACACTGAAGCTTTCTTT. Protein product: CASSLFWDTEAFF.

As for this clonotype: At one end the junction does not follow the germline gene, possibly because of a read error. The chain links TRBV4-3 to TRBJ2-1; 10 positions match TRBD2. CDR3 size: 16 residues. CDR1 LGHNA and CDR2 YSLEER come from the germline V gene. DNA of the CDR3: TGTGCCAGCAGCCAAGAAGCGGGGGGGCCCTACAATGAGCAGTTCTTC. Its translation is CASSQEAGGPYNEQFF.